Listed here is a single TCR beta chain. What it binds is not known. This sample is drawn from a study of Ad26.COV2.S vaccination and SARS-CoV-2 variants. Study overall: Once or twice, 56 days apart, Ad26.COV2.S was delivered intramuscularly. Notes on the study in general: Among vaccine recipients, spike-specific TCR breadth exceeded that of placebo recipients.

Assay: immunoSEQ multiplex PCR; the TCRdb copy retains only in-frame clones and omits some. The repertoire includes approximately 410,000 clones, about nine tenths of them detected once, and 1.5% to 2% sits in the top ten. The treatment: around 19 received Ad26.COV2.S at low or high dose, single or two shots; roughly five received placebo; per-sample allocation not given. After the first vaccine or placebo injection, samples were drawn on day 63. Based in Boston, the donor was an adult of 18-55 years. The ends were cut back, 3 bases at V and 2 bases at J, with 4 bases in the middle. Germline assignment: CDR1 DFQATT and CDR2 SNEGSKA (reference sequence). The CDR3 totals 11 residues.

The chain joins TRBV20-1 to TRBJ2-5, with D hard to call. The sequenced sample was peripheral blood, obtained in a trial of Ad26.COV2.S vaccine versus placebo. The clonotype comes from a person aged 18-60 years who received the Ad26.COV2.S COVID-19 vaccine or a placebo. The CDR3, as DNA: TGCAGTGCTAGTCATCAAGAGACCCAGTACTTC. Its translation is CSASHQETQYF.